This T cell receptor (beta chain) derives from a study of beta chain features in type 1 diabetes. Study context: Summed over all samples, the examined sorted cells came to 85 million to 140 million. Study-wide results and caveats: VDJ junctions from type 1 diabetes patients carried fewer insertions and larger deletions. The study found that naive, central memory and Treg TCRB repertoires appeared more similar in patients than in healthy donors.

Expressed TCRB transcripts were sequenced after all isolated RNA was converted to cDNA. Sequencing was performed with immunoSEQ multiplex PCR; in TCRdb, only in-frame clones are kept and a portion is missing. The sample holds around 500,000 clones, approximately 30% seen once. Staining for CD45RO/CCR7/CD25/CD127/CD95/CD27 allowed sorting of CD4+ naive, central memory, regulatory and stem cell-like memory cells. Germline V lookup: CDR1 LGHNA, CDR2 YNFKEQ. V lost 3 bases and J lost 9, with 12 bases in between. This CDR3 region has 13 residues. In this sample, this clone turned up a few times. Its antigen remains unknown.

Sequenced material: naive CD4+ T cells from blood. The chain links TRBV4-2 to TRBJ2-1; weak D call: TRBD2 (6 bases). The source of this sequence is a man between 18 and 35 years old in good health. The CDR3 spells CASSHRESVEQFF. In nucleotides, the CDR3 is TGTGCCAGCAGCCACCGGGAGTCGGTTGAGCAGTTCTTC.